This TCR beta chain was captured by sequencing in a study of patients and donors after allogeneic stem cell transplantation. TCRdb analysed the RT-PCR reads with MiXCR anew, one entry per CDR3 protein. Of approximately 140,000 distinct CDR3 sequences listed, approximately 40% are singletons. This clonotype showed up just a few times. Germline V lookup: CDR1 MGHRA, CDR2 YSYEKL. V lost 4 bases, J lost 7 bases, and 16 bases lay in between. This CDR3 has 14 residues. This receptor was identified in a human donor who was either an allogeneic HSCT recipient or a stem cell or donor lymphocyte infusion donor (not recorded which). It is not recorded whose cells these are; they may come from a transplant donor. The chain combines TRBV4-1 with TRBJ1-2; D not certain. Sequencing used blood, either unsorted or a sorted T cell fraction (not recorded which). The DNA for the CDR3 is TGCGCCAGCAGCCTCACGGTATTGGGTAGTGGCTACACCTTC. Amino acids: CASSLTVLGSGYTF.